A selection of T cell receptor beta chains follows, all from one sample in a study of shared clonotypes between healthy human individuals. Assay: immunoSEQ multiplex PCR; the TCRdb copy retains only in-frame clones and omits some. The sample shows roughly 2 million clones, around 96% of them seen only once. Input material: naive CD8+ T cells sorted from blood. These receptors were obtained from a man aged 18 to 30 in good health. Both conserved end residues are part of each CDR3. A D gene is named only where the DNA matches it firmly. For some rows the clone size is stated as once, few or many, or as a class when expanded; others skip it.

>TRBJ1-1|TRBV5-1|NA|NA
CASSLVVGNTEAFF
TGCGCCAGCAGCTTGGTAGTAGGGAACACTGAAGCTTTCTTT
>TRBJ2-5|TRBV9|TRBD1|NA
CASSASTGTGQETQYF
TGTGCCAGCAGCGCATCGACCGGGACAGGGCAAGAGACCCAGTACTTC
>TRBJ1-1|TRBV4-3|TRBD1|NA
CASSQDTGTVGGETEAFF
TGCGCCAGCAGCCAAGATACCGGGACAGTGGGAGGGGAGACTGAAGCTTTCTTT
>TRBJ2-1|TRBV9|NA|NA
CASSVGVGNNEQFF
TGTGCCAGCAGCGTAGGGGTCGGGAACAATGAGCAGTTCTTC
>TRBJ2-7|TRBV10-3|TRBD2|NA
CAIGGDSYEQYF
TGTGCCATCGGGGGGGACTCCTACGAGCAGTACTTC
>TRBJ2-1|TRBV27|NA|NA
CASSLGAGSWNEQFF
TGTGCCAGCAGTTTAGGGGCGGGTAGTTGGAATGAGCAGTTCTTC
>TRBJ2-3|TRBV7-6|TRBD2|NA
CASSLWLGEGVNTQYF
TGTGCCAGCAGCTTATGGTTGGGGGAGGGAGTTAATACGCAGTATTTT
>TRBJ2-1|TRBV21-1|NA|NA
CASSKLSPWGPGNNEQFF
NA
>TRBJ2-1|TRBV7-8|TRBD2|NA
CASSFGTSALNEQFF
TGTGCCAGCAGCTTTGGGACTAGCGCTCTCAATGAGCAGTTCTTC
>TRBJ2-7|TRBV19|TRBD2|NA
CASSTLAGARYEQYF
TGTGCCAGTAGTACCCTAGCGGGGGCCCGCTACGAGCAGTACTTC
>TRBJ1-2|TRBV10-1|NA|NA
CASLWRSGPQTNYGYTF
TGCGCCAGCCTGTGGAGATCGGGACCTCAGACTAACTATGGCTACACCTTC
>TRBJ2-7|TRBV11-2|NA|once
CASSFGGSYEQYF
TGTGCCAGCAGCTTTGGGGGTTCCTACGAGCAGTACTTC
>TRBJ1-4|TRBV7-9|NA|NA
CASSPGAEKLFF
TGTGCCAGCAGCCCAGGGGCTGAAAAACTGTTTTTT
>TRBJ2-7|TRBV6-5|NA|NA
CASSFGTSYEQYF
TGTGCCAGCAGTTTTGGTACCTCCTACGAGCAGTACTTC
>TRBJ2-7|TRBV7-9|NA|NA
CASSSGHSYEQYF
TGTGCCAGCAGCTCGGGACACTCCTACGAGCAGTACTTC
>TRBJ1-5|TRBV6-5|NA|NA
CASSGTLGQPQHF
TGTGCCAGCTCAGGAACGTTAGGTCAGCCCCAGCATTTT